Each of the 11 T cell receptor beta chains below was sequenced from the same sample in a study of cytomegalovirus exposure and HLA in healthy donors. The primer mix had 60 Vbeta and 13 Jbeta primers. Clones were sequenced by immunoSEQ multiplex PCR, and TCRdb holds only the in-frame ones, with some missing. The table shows roughly 150,000 clones, with about 84% occurring only once. Sequenced sample: PBMCs. Every receptor here comes from a woman aged 40 to 49 in good health and CMV-seropositive.

The genes are TRBV19 and TRBJ2-7; a weak D match, TRBD1 (5 bases). Germline CDR1 LNHDA, CDR2 SQIVND (reference sequence). The CDR3 is 14 amino acids. Trimming pared 5 bases from V and 6 bases from J, leaving 17 bases between. For the CDR3, the DNA is TGTGCCAGTAGTTCCAGGCAGGGCAGGGCCGAGCAGTACTTC. Translated: CASSSRQGRAEQYF.

The gene calls are TRBV27 and TRBJ1-3; tentative D call: TRBD1 (6 bases). CDR3 length: 18 residues. The V end lost 0 bases, the J end lost 3 bases, and 18 bases lay between the germline ends. The germline gives CDR1 MNHEY, CDR2 SMNVEV (reference sequence). In DNA, the CDR3 is TGTGCCAGCAGTTTATCGACTCCAGGGGTGATTTTTGGAAACACCATATATTTT. Translation gives CASSLSTPGVIFGNTIYF.

Concerning this clone: Distinct nucleotide sequences in the sample also encode this CDR3. The chain is built from TRBV5-1 and TRBJ1-1; 7 bases match TRBD1. After removal of 4 bases from V and 0 bases from J, the junction contained 3 bases not matched to a gene. The CDR3 is made up of 14 amino acids. CDR1 and CDR2 from the germline V gene are SGHRS and YFSETQ. The CDR3 loop reads CASSPGTVNTEAFF. CDR3 nucleotides: TGCGCCAGCAGCCCAGGGACAGTGAACACTGAAGCTTTCTTT.

This clone was detected only a few times. The rearrangement joins TRBV6-1 to TRBJ2-1; 7 nucleotides line up with TRBD2. CDR1 MNHNS and CDR2 SASEGT come from the germline V gene. V shed 3 bases, J shed 4 bases, and the junction held 15 bases outside the gene matches. CDR3 length: 18 amino acids. CDR3 protein: CASSDLGTNPHLYNEQFF. CDR3 bases: TGTGCCAGCAGTGATCTAGGGACTAACCCTCACCTTTACAATGAGCAGTTCTTC.

This clone has a handful of counts. A read error may produce the germline difference seen at one junction end. The chain employs TRBV10-3 and TRBJ2-7; D perhaps matches TRBD2 (6 bases). Germline V gene data show CDR1 as ENHRY and CDR2 as SYGVKD. The CDR3 loop spans 15 amino acids. The chain's CDR3 is CASSYRRGGSYEQYF. CDR3 sequence (DNA): TGTGCCAGCAGTTATCGCCGGGGAGGCTCCTACGAGCAGTACTTC.

The CDR3 sequence is CASLKAGRGTDTQYF. CDR3 coding DNA: TGTGCCAGCCTTAAAGCGGGAAGGGGGACAGATACGCAGTATTTT. This sequence joins TRBV5-6 and TRBJ2-3, with a weak D call TRBD2 (7 bases). Germline V gene data show CDR1 as SGHDT and CDR2 as YYEEEE. This CDR3 spans 15 amino acids. Trimming took 7 bases from V and 3 from J, leaving 18 bases between them.

The chain recombines TRBV19 with TRBJ2-3; 12 positions agree with TRBD1. The CDR3 sequence is 15 residues long. Germline lookup yields CDR1 LNHDA and CDR2 SQIVND (reference sequence). The junction had 5 bases not matched to a gene; V was cut back by 10 bases and J by 0 bases. The CDR3 nucleotides are TGTGCCACCCGGGACAGGGGGCTCAGCACAGATACGCAGTATTTT. Its protein is CATRDRGLSTDTQYF.

The V call is TRBV11-3, the J call TRBJ2-5; 14 bases map to TRBD2. The V segment lost 5 bases and the J segment 11 bases; nucleotides outside the gene matches: 7. The CDR3 is 14 amino acids. The germline V gene encodes CDR1 SGHNT and CDR2 YENEEA. CDR3 in amino acids: CASSPGLAGGPQYF. CDR3 nucleotide sequence: TGTGCCAGCAGCCCAGGACTAGCGGGAGGCCCACAGTACTTC.

This chain joins TRBV4-1 and TRBJ2-5; 10 nucleotides align to TRBD2. J gave up 1 base and V 1 base, and 6 bases lay outside the gene matches. From germline, CDR1 is MGHRA and CDR2 YSYEKL. The CDR3 runs to 17 residues. Here the CDR3 reads CASSQGGLAGVQETQYF. The CDR3 bases are TGCGCCAGCAGCCAAGGAGGGCTAGCGGGAGTCCAAGAGACCCAGTACTTC.

Remarks on this clone: This sample includes further DNA sequences coding for the same CDR3. The J gene is TRBJ1-1, the V gene TRBV2; 8 bases fit TRBD1. The CDR3 consists of 14 residues. Per germline, CDR1 SNHLY and CDR2 FYNNEI. After removal of 9 bases from V and 0 bases from J, the junction contained 6 bases not matched to a gene. The CDR3 loop is CASSGQGMNTEAFF. The CDR3 nucleotides read TGTGCCAGTTCCGGACAGGGCATGAACACTGAAGCTTTCTTT. The variable domain in full, completed from reference TRBV2 and TRBJ1-1, reads EPEVTQTPSHQVTQMGQEVILRCVPISNHLYFYWYRQILGQKVEFLVSFYNNEISEKSEIFDDQFSVERPDGSNFTLKIRSTKLEDSAMYFCASSGQGMNTEAFFGQGTRLTVV.

The rearrangement links TRBV7-9 to TRBJ1-1; 8 bases fit TRBD1. CDR1 is SEHNR, CDR2 FQNEAQ, per germline (reference sequence). Losses at the gene ends were 4 bases for V and 4 bases for J; bases not matched to a gene: 5. The CDR3 consists of 14 residues. CDR3 coding DNA: TGTGCCAGCAGCTCGGACAGGGTGAGCACTGAAGCTTTCTTT. Translating gives CASSSDRVSTEAFF.